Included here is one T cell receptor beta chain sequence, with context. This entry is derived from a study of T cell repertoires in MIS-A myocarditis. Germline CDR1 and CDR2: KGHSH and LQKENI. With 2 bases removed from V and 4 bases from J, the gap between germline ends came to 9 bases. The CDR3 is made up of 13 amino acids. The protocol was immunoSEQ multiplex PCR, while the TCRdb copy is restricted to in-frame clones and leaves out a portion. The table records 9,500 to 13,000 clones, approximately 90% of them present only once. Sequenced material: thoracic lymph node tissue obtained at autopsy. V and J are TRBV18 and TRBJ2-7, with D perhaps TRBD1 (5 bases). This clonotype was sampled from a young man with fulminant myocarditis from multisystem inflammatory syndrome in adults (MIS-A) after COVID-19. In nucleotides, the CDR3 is TGTGCCAGCTCACCATCAAGGGGATACGAGCAGTACTTC. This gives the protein CASSPSRGYEQYF. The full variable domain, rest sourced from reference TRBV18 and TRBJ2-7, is NAGVMQNPRHLVRRRGQEARLRCSPMKGHSHVYWYRQLPEEGLKFMVYLQKENIIDESGMPKERFSAEFPKEGPSILRIQQVVRGDSAAYFCASSPSRGYEQYFGPGTRLTVT.